A single sample gave rise to the 25 T cell receptor beta chains below, sequenced in a study of blood T cell repertoires in COVID-19. Sequencing used immunoSEQ multiplex PCR; TCRdb keeps in-frame clones, though not all of them. Found here are a few hundred thousand clones, around 85% of them singletons; the top ten hold roughly 7.8%. Sequenced: peripheral blood. These receptors originate from a human donor in a cohort sampled during active COVID-19.

As regards this clone: Other DNA sequences in this sample translate to the same CDR3. V usage is TRBV6-5 and J usage is TRBJ1-5; 8 nucleotides match TRBD1. Germline trimming cut 6 bases from V and 5 bases from J; bases unmatched to any gene: 3. CDR1 and CDR2 (germline): MNHEY, SVGAGI. This CDR3 is built from 13 residues. CDR3 DNA sequence: TGTGCCAGCAGGGACAGGGTGGATCAGCCCCAGCATTTT. Its translation is CASRDRVDQPQHF.

The V gene is TRBV5-4, the J gene TRBJ2-7, with D possibly being TRBD2 (5 bases). The CDR3 runs to 15 residues. V was trimmed by 1 base and J by 3 bases, leaving 14 bases between them. Germline assignment: CDR1 SGHNT and CDR2 YYREEE (reference sequence). This chain's CDR3 is CASSLSTGNFYEQYF. The DNA for the CDR3 is TGTGCCAGCAGCTTGTCCACGGGGAATTTCTACGAGCAGTACTTC.

V gene TRBV21-1 combines with J gene TRBJ1-6. TRBV21-1 is listed as a pseudogene. This CDR3 has 12 residues. The CDR3 region has the DNA TGTGCCAGCAGCGGAGAGAATTCACCCCTCCACTTT. It is translated as CASSGENSPLHF.

The J gene is TRBJ1-5, the V gene TRBV27, with D maybe TRBD1 (5 bases). CDR1 and CDR2 (germline): MNHEY, SMNVEV (reference sequence). The V end was cut by 11 bases, the J end by 2 bases, with 22 bases between. The CDR3 length is 16 residues. Here the CDR3 reads CAPRGGSPLGNQPQHF. The CDR3 DNA sequence: TGTGCCCCCCGGGGGGGGAGCCCCCTGGGCAATCAGCCCCAGCATTTT.

V usage is TRBV29-1 and J usage is TRBJ1-1, with 8 bases matching TRBD1. Germline CDR1 and CDR2: SQVTM and ANQGSEA. Trimming at V came to 5 bases and at J to 4 bases, leaving 15 bases not matched to a gene. The CDR3 spans 16 residues. The CDR3 DNA reads TGCAGCGTTTCCACCCGGACAGGGAGGGTCGGCACTGAAGCTTTCTTT. Translation: CSVSTRTGRVGTEAFF.

The chain has TRBV11-2 and TRBJ2-2; D is unresolved. The germline CDR1 and CDR2 sequences are SGHAT and FQNNGV. This CDR3 is built from 16 residues. V shed 0 bases and J shed 4 bases, with 12 bases lying between them. The DNA for the CDR3 is TGTGCCAGCAGCTTAGATTGGAGTCGAGGCACCGGGGAGCTGTTTTTT. Protein product: CASSLDWSRGTGELFF.

The V call is TRBV18, the J call TRBJ1-1, with 7 bases identical to TRBD1. The CDR3 consists of 12 residues. V was pared by 0 bases and J by 10 bases, with 2 bases of the junction left unmatched. Per the germline V gene, CDR1 is KGHSH and CDR2 is LQKENI. The CDR3 DNA sequence: TGTGCCAGCTCACCACCAGGGGACAGAGCTTTCTTT. It yields the protein CASSPPGDRAFF. Complete variable domain (other parts from reference TRBV18 and TRBJ1-1): NAGVMQNPRHLVRRRGQEARLRCSPMKGHSHVYWYRQLPEEGLKFMVYLQKENIIDESGMPKERFSAEFPKEGPSILRIQQVVRGDSAAYFCASSPPGDRAFFGQGTRLTVV.

A few counts support this clone. The chain couples TRBV25-1 to TRBJ1-5, with D uncertain. The CDR3 runs 14 residues. CDR1 is MGHDK and CDR2 is SYGVNS in the germline V gene. V shed 3 bases and J shed 2 bases, with 8 bases lying between them. CDR3 sequence: CASSDSQGNQPQHF. For the CDR3, the DNA is TGTGCCAGCAGTGATTCGCAGGGCAATCAGCCCCAGCATTTT.

The V and J genes are TRBV25-1 and TRBJ2-2; D ambiguous. Germline CDR1 and CDR2: MGHDK and SYGVNS. The CDR3 contains 13 residues. V dropped 5 bases and J dropped 7 bases, with 11 bases sitting between them. The CDR3 bases are TGTGCCAGCAGTATGTCCCCCATCGGGGAGCTGTTTTTT. As protein: CASSMSPIGELFF.

The gene calls are TRBV19 and TRBJ2-2, with D hard to call. The V gene's germline CDR1 is LNHDA and CDR2 SQIVND (reference sequence). The CDR3 length is 13 residues. The V end was cut by 1 base, the J end by 5 bases, with 5 bases between. The CDR3 DNA is TGTGCCAGTAGTATAGGCAGGACCGGGGAGCTGTTTTTT. Protein product: CASSIGRTGELFF.

The V call is TRBV21-1, the J call TRBJ1-1; the table's D call of TRBD1 was not tested on the DNA. TRBV21-1 is assigned pseudogene status. The CDR3 is 14 amino acids. This chain's CDR3 is CASSKDRLNTEAFF. The CDR3 DNA follows: TGTGCCAGCAGCAAAGACAGGCTTAACACTGAAGCTTTCTTT.

For the CDR3, the DNA is TGTGCCACCAGTGACCAGATAGATACGCAGTATTTT. Amino acids: CATSDQIDTQYF. The V call is TRBV24-1, the J call TRBJ2-3, with unresolved D. This CDR3 has 12 amino acids. Trimming removed 4 bases from V and 5 bases from J, with 6 bases in between. Germline V gives CDR1 KGHDR, CDR2 SFDVKD.

The rearrangement links TRBV2 to TRBJ1-3; D call uncertain. Germline CDR1 SNHLY, CDR2 FYNNEI. The CDR3 consists of 12 residues. The V end lost 6 bases, the J end lost 1 base, and 4 bases lay between the germline ends. This CDR3 is CASRRSGNTIYF. DNA of the CDR3: TGTGCCAGCAGGAGATCTGGAAACACCATATATTTT.

This chain links TRBV5-5 with TRBJ2-7; tentatively, D is TRBD1 (6 bases). V was trimmed by 4 bases and J by 1 base, leaving 15 bases between them. This CDR3 spans 15 amino acids. Per germline, CDR1 SGHKS and CDR2 YYEKEE (reference sequence). CDR3 in amino acids: CASSIETRGSYEQYF. CDR3 coding DNA: TGTGCCAGCAGCATCGAAACCAGGGGATCCTACGAGCAGTACTTC.

This chain uses TRBV30 with TRBJ1-3; 8 bases are shared with TRBD1. The CDR3 spans 17 residues. The J segment lost 1 base and the V segment lost 2 bases, leaving 10 bases of the junction unmatched. Looked up from germline, CDR1 is GTSNPN and CDR2 is SVGIG (reference sequence). CDR3 in amino acids: CAWSSLGTGISGNTIYF. In nucleotides, the CDR3 is TGTGCCTGGAGTAGTTTAGGGACAGGCATTTCTGGAAACACCATATATTTT.

V is TRBV24-1 and J is TRBJ2-3, with 10 bases matching TRBD2. The CDR3 has 15 amino acids. Looked up from germline, CDR1 is KGHDR and CDR2 is SFDVKD. V lost 3 bases to trimming and J lost 5 bases; unmatched junction nucleotides: 4. This CDR3 is CATSDSGGAKDTQYF. In DNA, the CDR3 is TGTGCCACCAGTGATAGCGGGGGGGCTAAAGATACGCAGTATTTT.

The chain uses TRBV5-1 and TRBJ1-1; D perhaps matches TRBD1 (5 bases). The V end was cut by 2 bases, the J end by 2 bases, with 13 bases between. CDR1 SGHRS and CDR2 YFSETQ come from the germline V gene. The CDR3 contains 15 residues. The CDR3 coding sequence is TGCGCCAGCAGCTTTTCCGGGACTGCTAACACTGAAGCTTTCTTT. Amino acids: CASSFSGTANTEAFF.

The CDR3 reads CSVEGGDLGLWRAFF. CDR3 DNA: TGCAGCGTTGAAGGGGGGGACCTGGGCCTTTGGCGAGCTTTCTTT. V is TRBV29-1 and J is TRBJ1-1; tentative D call: TRBD1 (5 bases). The CDR3 is made up of 15 amino acids. The germline gives CDR1 SQVTM, CDR2 ANQGSEA. Trimming cost V 1 base and J 10 bases, with 22 bases left between them.

The CDR3 spells CASSPRRGHYNEQFF. The CDR3 bases are TGTGCCAGCAGTCCACGGCGGGGGCACTACAATGAGCAGTTCTTC. The gene calls are TRBV28 and TRBJ2-1; D is perhaps TRBD2 (7 bases). Germline V CDR1 and CDR2: MDHEN, SYDVKM. V was cut by 5 bases and J by 3 bases, with 14 bases left in between. CDR3 size: 15 residues.

Only a few counts were recorded for this clone. The rearrangement joins TRBV5-1 to TRBJ1-2; 7 nucleotides line up with TRBD1. The CDR3 is made up of 14 amino acids. Unmatched junction bases numbered 6, after V lost 0 bases and J lost 7 bases. Germline V CDR1 and CDR2: SGHRS, YFSETQ. CDR3 DNA: TGCGCCAGCAGCTTGGGACAGGGATTTGGTGGCTACACCTTC. Translated, it gives CASSLGQGFGGYTF. The full variable domain, rest sourced from reference TRBV5-1 and TRBJ1-2, is KAGVTQTPRYLIKTRGQQVTLSCSPISGHRSVSWYQQTPGQGLQFLFEYFSETQRNKGNFPGRFSGRQFSNSRSEMNVSTLELGDSALYLCASSLGQGFGGYTFGSGTRLTVV.

The chain uses TRBV6-5 and TRBJ1-1; TRBD1 is a possible D gene (6 bases). The V end was cut by 2 bases, the J end by 11 bases, with 18 bases between. This CDR3 comprises 14 residues. Per germline, CDR1 MNHEY and CDR2 SVGAGI. The CDR3 spells CASSYGGPGFGAFF. The CDR3 DNA reads TGTGCCAGCAGTTACGGGGGCCCAGGGTTCGGGGCTTTCTTT.

The rearrangement uses TRBV6-4 and TRBJ2-1; 10 nucleotides match TRBD1. CDR1 and CDR2 (germline): MRHNA, SNTAGT. This CDR3 is 16 amino acids long. Germline trimming cut 5 bases from V and 6 bases from J; bases unmatched to any gene: 10. The CDR3 is CASSRQGALQGNEQFF. For the CDR3, the DNA is TGTGCCAGCAGTAGACAGGGGGCCCTCCAAGGCAATGAGCAGTTCTTC.

This chain links TRBV2 with TRBJ1-1, with a weak D call TRBD1 (6 bases). The ends were cut back, 6 bases at V and 0 bases at J, with 8 bases in the middle. The CDR3 has 13 amino acids. Germline CDR1 and CDR2: SNHLY and FYNNEI. The CDR3 protein is CASRYRVNTEAFF. The CDR3 DNA follows: TGTGCCAGCAGGTACAGGGTGAACACTGAAGCTTTCTTT.

This clone turned up a few times. This chain joins TRBV11-2 and TRBJ2-7; 9 bases match TRBD2. CDR1 and CDR2 from the germline V gene are SGHAT and FQNNGV. CDR3 length equals 15 residues. Losses at the gene ends were 5 bases for V and 3 bases for J; bases not matched to a gene: 8. The DNA of the CDR3 is TGTGCCAGCAGCCTAGGACTAGCGCGATACTACGAGCAGTACTTC. The encoded protein is CASSLGLARYYEQYF.

This sequence joins TRBV19 and TRBJ1-2, with D uncertain. The CDR3 covers 13 residues. Germline loops: CDR1 LNHDA, CDR2 SQIVND (reference sequence). V was cut by 3 bases and J by 1 base, with 6 bases left in between. CDR3: CASSIFLNYGYTF. In nucleotides, the CDR3 is TGTGCCAGTAGTATCTTTCTTAACTATGGCTACACCTTC.